The 7 T cell receptor beta chains reported below all come from one sample, sequenced in a study of spatial heterogeneity in lung cancer. The time point is: sample taken at primary tumor resection. Whole RNA was taken from tumor, nontumor lung or frozen PBMC; it was then sequenced unsorted. TCRdb processed the 5' RACE reads anew with MiXCR; each CDR3 protein has one entry. Of approximately 82,000 distinct CDR3 sequences in the sample, over 10% are singletons; the top ten hold around 4.3%. The sample here was PBMCs, taken at surgery. The receptors here all came from a male donor with early-stage non-small cell lung cancer.

This clonotype was counted a few times. The chain is built from TRBV29-1 and TRBJ2-1; 10 nucleotides line up with TRBD1. The V and J ends lost 1 base and 8 bases, in that order; junction bases with no gene match: 2. Germline V gene sequence: CDR1 SQVTM, CDR2 ANQGSEA. This CDR3 comprises 13 residues. This CDR3 is CSVEGQGADEQFF. The CDR3 DNA reads as TGCAGCGTTGAAGGACAGGGGGCGGATGAGCAGTTCTTC.

This clonotype was observed a few times. This rearrangement joins TRBV20-1 to TRBJ2-2, with TRBD2 identical over 7 bases. The V and J ends lost 1 base and 2 bases, in that order; junction bases with no gene match: 13. Germline lookup yields CDR1 DFQATT and CDR2 SNEGSKA (reference sequence). There are 18 residues in the CDR3. The CDR3 DNA follows: TGCAGTGCTAGAGTTCCTGGGGCGGGACTATCTAACACCGGGGAGCTGTTTTTT. Translation gives CSARVPGAGLSNTGELFF.

The gene calls are TRBV13 and TRBJ2-5; TRBD1 matches at 9 bases. With 3 bases clipped from V and 7 bases from J, the junction kept 6 bases outside the gene matches. Germline lookup yields CDR1 PRHDT and CDR2 FYEKMQ (reference sequence). This CDR3 has 14 amino acids. CDR3 DNA sequence: TGTGCCAGCAGCTTTGGGACAGGGAGAGGGACCCAGTACTTC. Amino acids: CASSFGTGRGTQYF.

The chain is built from TRBV4-2 and TRBJ2-7; 8 bases are a match to TRBD2. V lost 0 bases, J lost 6 bases, and 4 bases stayed unmatched. Germline V gene lookup returns CDR1 LGHNA and CDR2 YNFKEQ. The CDR3 covers 14 residues. The CDR3 DNA reads as TGTGCCAGCAGCCAAGAACGGGGGGGCCTCGAGCAGTACTTC. Translation: CASSQERGGLEQYF.

This clonotype was seen only a few times. DNA for the CDR3: TGCAGCGCCCTACAGGGTTCCGAGCAGTACTTC. This sequence encodes CSALQGSEQYF. The chain has TRBV29-1 and TRBJ2-7; D may be TRBD1 (6 bases). Trimming left V 7 bases short and J 6 bases short, with 13 bases between. CDR3 length: 11 amino acids. Germline-derived CDR1 and CDR2 are SQVTM and ANQGSEA.

This clonotype occurred a few times. The rearrangement uses TRBV18 and TRBJ1-4, with D hard to call. Germline CDR1 and CDR2: KGHSH and LQKENI. The CDR3 spans 13 residues. V lost 0 bases and J 4 bases, leaving 3 bases between the germline ends. The CDR3 DNA is TGTGCCAGCTCACCACCGAATAATGAAAAACTGTTTTTT. Amino acids: CASSPPNNEKLFF.

This clonotype was observed a few times. The J gene is TRBJ2-1, the V gene TRBV5-4, with TRBD1 identical over 8 bases. V gave up 3 bases and J gave up 4 bases; unmatched junction bases: 6. The CDR3 consists of 15 residues. CDR1 is SGHNT, CDR2 YYREEE, per germline (reference sequence). CDR3 in DNA: TGTGCCAGCAGCTACGGGACAGGAGGGTACAATGAGCAGTTCTTC. Its protein product is CASSYGTGGYNEQFF.